A selection of T cell receptor beta chains follows, all from one sample in a study of T-cell memory formation after mild COVID-19. TCRdb fed the 5' RACE reads into MiXCR, producing one record per CDR3 protein. The sample carries around 410,000 distinct CDR3 sequences, around 22% recorded once. Input material: PBMCs or a T cell subset sorted from them (not recorded which). The receptors originated from an adult woman who had mild COVID-19 (a few samples of this study predate the infection). Cell type and time point are not known. Each CDR3 is given with its conserved first and last residue. Each record gives: V gene, J gene, CDR3 protein.

TRBV12-3/TRBV12-4	TRBJ1-5	CASSFGGGKSQHF
TRBV7-9	TRBJ2-1	CASSLDDRGNNEQFF
TRBV24-1	TRBJ2-1	CATSDSPDSEQFF
TRBV24-1	TRBJ2-1	CATSDLTSGGAYEQFF
TRBV6-5	TRBJ1-4	CASSPAGREEKLFF
TRBV7-6	TRBJ2-2	CASSLGGPNTGELFF
TRBV20-1	TRBJ2-5	CSATDRGKETQYF
TRBV12-3/TRBV12-4	TRBJ2-5	CASSFGDPQETQYF
TRBV7-9	TRBJ2-5	CASSLAPGYQETQYF
TRBV4-2	TRBJ1-2	CASSQDTGAAGGYTF
TRBV2	TRBJ1-1	CASSGENILGTEAFF
TRBV5-4	TRBJ2-7	CASSQPIAGARGEQYF
TRBV4-2	TRBJ2-7	CASSQRNDPGRFEQYF
TRBV12-3/TRBV12-4	TRBJ2-7	CASSLIAGGHEQYF
TRBV27	TRBJ1-2	CASSREGNHGYTF
TRBV27	TRBJ2-2	CASSPRDHWWELFF
TRBV9	TRBJ1-2	CASSPLQSFYGYTF